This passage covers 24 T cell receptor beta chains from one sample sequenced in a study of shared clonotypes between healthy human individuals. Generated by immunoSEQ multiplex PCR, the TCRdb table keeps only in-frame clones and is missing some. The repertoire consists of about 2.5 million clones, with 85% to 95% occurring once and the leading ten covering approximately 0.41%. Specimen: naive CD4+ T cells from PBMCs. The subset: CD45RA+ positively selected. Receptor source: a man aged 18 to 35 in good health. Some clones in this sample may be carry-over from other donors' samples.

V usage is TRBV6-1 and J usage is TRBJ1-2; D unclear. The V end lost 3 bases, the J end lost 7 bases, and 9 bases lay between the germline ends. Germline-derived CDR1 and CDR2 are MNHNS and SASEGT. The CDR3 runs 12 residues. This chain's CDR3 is CASSDQGFGYTF. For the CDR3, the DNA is TGTGCCAGCAGTGATCAAGGATTTGGCTACACCTTC.

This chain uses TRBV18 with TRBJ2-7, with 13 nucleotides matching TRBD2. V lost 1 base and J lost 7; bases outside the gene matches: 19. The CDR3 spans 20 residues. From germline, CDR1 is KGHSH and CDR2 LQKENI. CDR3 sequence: CASSPRGGRGAGTSGMEQYF. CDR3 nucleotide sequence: TGTGCCAGCTCACCACGTGGCGGTCGGGGGGCTGGGACTAGCGGGATGGAGCAGTACTTC. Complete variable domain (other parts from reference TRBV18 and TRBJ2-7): NAGVMQNPRHLVRRRGQEARLRCSPMKGHSHVYWYRQLPEEGLKFMVYLQKENIIDESGMPKERFSAEFPKEGPSILRIQQVVRGDSAAYFCASSPRGGRGAGTSGMEQYFGPGTRLTVT.

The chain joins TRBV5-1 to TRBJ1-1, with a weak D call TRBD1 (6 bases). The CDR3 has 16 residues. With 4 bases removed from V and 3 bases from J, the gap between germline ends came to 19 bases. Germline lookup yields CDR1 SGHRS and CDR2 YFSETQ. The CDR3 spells CASSALVGGLDTEAFF. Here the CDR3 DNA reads TGCGCCAGCAGCGCCCTAGTAGGGGGTTTGGACACTGAAGCTTTCTTT.

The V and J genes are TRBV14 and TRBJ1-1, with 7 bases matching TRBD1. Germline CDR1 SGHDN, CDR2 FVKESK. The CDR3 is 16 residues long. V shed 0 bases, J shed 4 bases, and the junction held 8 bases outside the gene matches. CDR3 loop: CASSQDSGQFLTEAFF. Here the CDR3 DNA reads TGTGCCAGCAGCCAAGATTCGGGACAGTTCCTCACTGAAGCTTTCTTT.

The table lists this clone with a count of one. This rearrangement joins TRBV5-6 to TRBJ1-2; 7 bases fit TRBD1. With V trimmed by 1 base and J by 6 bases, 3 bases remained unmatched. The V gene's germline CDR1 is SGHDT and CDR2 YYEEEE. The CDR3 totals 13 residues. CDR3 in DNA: TGTGCCAGCAGCTTGAACAGGGGAAATGGCTACACCTTC. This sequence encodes CASSLNRGNGYTF.

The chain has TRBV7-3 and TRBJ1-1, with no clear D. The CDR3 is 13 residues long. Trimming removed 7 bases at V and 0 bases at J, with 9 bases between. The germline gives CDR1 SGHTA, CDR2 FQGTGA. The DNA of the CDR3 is TGTGCCAGCAAGCGAGAAGTGAACACTGAAGCTTTCTTT. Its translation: CASKREVNTEAFF.

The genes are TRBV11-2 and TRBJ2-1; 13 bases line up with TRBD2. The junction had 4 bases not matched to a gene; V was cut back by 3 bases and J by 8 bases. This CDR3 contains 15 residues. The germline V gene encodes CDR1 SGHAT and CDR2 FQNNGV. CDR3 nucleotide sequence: TGTGCCAGCAGCTTGGAGACTAGCGGGAGGTATGAGCAGTTCTTC. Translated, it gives CASSLETSGRYEQFF.

The CDR3 DNA follows: TGTGCTAGTGGCCTGGGACTAGCGGAGTACAATGAGCAGTTCTTC. Protein: CASGLGLAEYNEQFF. The chain couples TRBV12-5 to TRBJ2-1; 11 bases match TRBD2. The CDR3 is 15 amino acids. Germline CDR1 is LGHNT and CDR2 is FRNRAP. After removal of 6 bases from V and 4 bases from J, the junction contained 5 bases not matched to a gene. The entire variable domain, with the rest obtained from reference TRBV12-5 and TRBJ2-1, is as follows: DARVTQTPRHKVTEMGQEVTMRCQPILGHNTVFWYRQTMMQGLELLAYFRNRAPLDDSGMPKDRFSAEMPDATLATLKIQPSEPRDSAVYFCASGLGLAEYNEQFFGPGTRLTVL.

As DNA, the CDR3 is TGTGCCAGCATTGGGGCCCTCTACGAGCAGTACTTC. Translation: CASIGALYEQYF. The chain joins TRBV6-1 to TRBJ2-7; a possible D gene is TRBD1 (5 bases). Germline CDR1 reads MNHNS; CDR2 reads SASEGT. V lost 7 bases, J lost 3 bases, and 10 bases lay in between. The CDR3 runs 12 residues.

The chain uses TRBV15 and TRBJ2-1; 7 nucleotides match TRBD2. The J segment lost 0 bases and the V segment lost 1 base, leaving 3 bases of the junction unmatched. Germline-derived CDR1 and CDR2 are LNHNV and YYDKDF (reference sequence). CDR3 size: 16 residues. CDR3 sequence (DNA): TGTGCCACCAGCAGAGTAGGCGGGAGCTCCTACAATGAGCAGTTCTTC. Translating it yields CATSRVGGSSYNEQFF.

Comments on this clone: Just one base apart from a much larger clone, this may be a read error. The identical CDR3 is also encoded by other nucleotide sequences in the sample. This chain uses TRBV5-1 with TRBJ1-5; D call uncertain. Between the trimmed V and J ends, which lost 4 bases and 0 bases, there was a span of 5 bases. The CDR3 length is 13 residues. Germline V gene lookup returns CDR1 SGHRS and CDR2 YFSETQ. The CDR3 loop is CASSLDSNQPQHF. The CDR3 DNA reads TGCGCCAGCAGCCTGGATAGCAATCAGCCCCAGCATTTT.

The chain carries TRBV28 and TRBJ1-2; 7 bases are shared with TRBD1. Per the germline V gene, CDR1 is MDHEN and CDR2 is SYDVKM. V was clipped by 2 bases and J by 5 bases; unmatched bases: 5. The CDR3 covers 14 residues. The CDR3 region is CASSLGQAEYGYTF. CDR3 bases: TGTGCCAGCAGTTTAGGACAGGCGGAGTATGGCTACACCTTC.

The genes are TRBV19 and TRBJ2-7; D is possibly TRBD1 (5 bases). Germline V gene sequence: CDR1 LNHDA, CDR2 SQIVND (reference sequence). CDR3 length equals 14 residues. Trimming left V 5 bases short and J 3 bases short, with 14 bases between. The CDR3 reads CASSPRTQGYEQYF. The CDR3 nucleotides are TGTGCCAGTAGTCCCCGGACCCAGGGCTACGAGCAGTACTTC.

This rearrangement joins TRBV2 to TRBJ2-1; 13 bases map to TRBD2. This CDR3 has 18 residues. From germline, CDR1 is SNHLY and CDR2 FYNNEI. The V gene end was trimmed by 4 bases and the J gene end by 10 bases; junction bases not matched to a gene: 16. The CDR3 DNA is TGTGCCAGCAGTGGGAGGGGGCCTGGACTAGCGGGAGTTGGCGAGCAGTTCTTC. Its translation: CASSGRGPGLAGVGEQFF. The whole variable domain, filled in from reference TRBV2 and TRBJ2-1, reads EPEVTQTPSHQVTQMGQEVILRCVPISNHLYFYWYRQILGQKVEFLVSFYNNEISEKSEIFDDQFSVERPDGSNFTLKIRSTKLEDSAMYFCASSGRGPGLAGVGEQFFGPGTRLTVL.

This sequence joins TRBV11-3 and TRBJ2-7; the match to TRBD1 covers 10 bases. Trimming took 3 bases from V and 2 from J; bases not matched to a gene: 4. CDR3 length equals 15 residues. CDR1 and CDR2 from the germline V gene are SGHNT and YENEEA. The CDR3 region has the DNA TGTGCCAGCAGCTTCCAAGGGACAGGGGCCTACGAGCAGTACTTC. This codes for CASSFQGTGAYEQYF.

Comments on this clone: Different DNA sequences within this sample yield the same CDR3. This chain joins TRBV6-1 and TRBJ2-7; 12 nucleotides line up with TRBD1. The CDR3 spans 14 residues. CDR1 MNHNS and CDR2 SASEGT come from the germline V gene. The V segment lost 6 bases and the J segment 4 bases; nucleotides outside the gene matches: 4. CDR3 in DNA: TGTGCCAGCAGGCGGGACAGGGGGCAATACGAGCAGTACTTC. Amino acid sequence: CASRRDRGQYEQYF.

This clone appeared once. The CDR3 sequence: CASSLISRGGGYTF. Here the CDR3 DNA reads TGTGCCAGCAGCTTAATTTCTCGGGGAGGTGGCTACACCTTC. The V gene is TRBV7-9, the J gene TRBJ1-2; D remains ambiguous. The CDR3 length is 14 residues. Germline loops: CDR1 SEHNR, CDR2 FQNEAQ (reference sequence). V lost 2 bases and J lost 7, with 14 bases in between.

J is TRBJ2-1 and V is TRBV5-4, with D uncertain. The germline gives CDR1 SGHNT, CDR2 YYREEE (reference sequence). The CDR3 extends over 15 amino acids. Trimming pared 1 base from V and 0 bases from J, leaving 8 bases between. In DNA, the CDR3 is TGTGCCAGCAGCTTGTATTCTAGCTCCTACAATGAGCAGTTCTTC. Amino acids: CASSLYSSSYNEQFF.

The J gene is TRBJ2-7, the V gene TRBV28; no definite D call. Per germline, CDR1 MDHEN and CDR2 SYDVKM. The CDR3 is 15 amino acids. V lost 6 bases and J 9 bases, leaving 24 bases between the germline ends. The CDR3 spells CASRPRLTHESVQYF. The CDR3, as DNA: TGTGCCAGCAGACCTAGACTCACTCATGAGTCCGTGCAGTACTTC. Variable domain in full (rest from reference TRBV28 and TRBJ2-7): DVKVTQSSRYLVKRTGEKVFLECVQDMDHENMFWYRQDPGLGLRLIYFSYDVKMKEKGDIPEGYSVSREKKERFSLILESASTNQTSMYLCASRPRLTHESVQYFGPGTRLTVT.

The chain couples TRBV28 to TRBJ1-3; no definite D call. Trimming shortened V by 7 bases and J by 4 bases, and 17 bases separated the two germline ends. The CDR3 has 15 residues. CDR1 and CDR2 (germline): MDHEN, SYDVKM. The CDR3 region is CASKGAVPGGNTIYF. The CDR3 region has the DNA TGTGCCAGCAAGGGTGCGGTCCCAGGAGGAAACACCATATATTTT.

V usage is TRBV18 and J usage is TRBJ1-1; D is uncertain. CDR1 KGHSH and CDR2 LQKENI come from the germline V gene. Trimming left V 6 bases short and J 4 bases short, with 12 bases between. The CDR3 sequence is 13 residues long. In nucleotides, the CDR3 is TGTGCCAGCTCCCGAGGACCAGGCACTGAAGCTTTCTTT. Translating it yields CASSRGPGTEAFF.

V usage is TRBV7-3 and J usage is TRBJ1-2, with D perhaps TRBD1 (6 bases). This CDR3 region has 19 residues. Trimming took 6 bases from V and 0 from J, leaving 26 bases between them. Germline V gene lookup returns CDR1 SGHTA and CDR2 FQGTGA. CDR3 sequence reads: CASRGRPELDRTPNYGYTF. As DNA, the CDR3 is TGTGCCAGCAGAGGACGACCCGAGCTAGACAGGACCCCTAACTATGGCTACACCTTC. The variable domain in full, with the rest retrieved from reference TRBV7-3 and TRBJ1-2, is GAGVSQTPSNKVTEKGKYVELRCDPISGHTALYWYRQSLGQGPEFLIYFQGTGAADDSGLPNDRFFAVRPEGSVSTLKIQRTERGDSAVYLCASRGRPELDRTPNYGYTFGSGTRLTVV.

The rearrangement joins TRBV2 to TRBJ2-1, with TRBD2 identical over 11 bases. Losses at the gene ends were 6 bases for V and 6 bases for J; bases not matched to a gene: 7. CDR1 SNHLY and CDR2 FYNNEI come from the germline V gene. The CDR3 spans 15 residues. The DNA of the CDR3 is TGTGCCAGCAGGCTGACTAGCGGGATCCCCAATGAGCAGTTCTTC. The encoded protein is CASRLTSGIPNEQFF.

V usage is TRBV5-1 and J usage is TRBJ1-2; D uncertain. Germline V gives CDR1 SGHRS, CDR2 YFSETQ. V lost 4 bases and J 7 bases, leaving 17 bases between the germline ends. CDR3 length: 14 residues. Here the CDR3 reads CASSPSTDPLGYTF. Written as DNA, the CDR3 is TGCGCCAGCAGCCCTTCGACGGACCCCCTTGGCTACACCTTC.